This entry is about one T cell receptor (beta chain). The CDR3 has 16 residues. From germline, CDR1 is LGHDT and CDR2 YNNKEL (reference sequence). V lost 1 base to trimming and J lost 8 bases; unmatched junction nucleotides: 13. The data are from a study of blood T cell repertoires in COVID-19. Turning to the study itself: The United States, Italy and Spain provided the acute and convalescent COVID-19 samples. T cells, B-cell-depleted T cells, or PBMCs supplied cDNA or gDNA.

How the authors handled the data: The assay estimated nucleated cells by amplifying reference gene primers. Sequencing was performed with immunoSEQ multiplex PCR; in TCRdb, only in-frame clones are kept and a portion is missing. The V and J calls and the clone size are those of that table, but D and trimming were determined from the DNA. The sample records 200,000 to 250,000 clones, approximately 80% being singletons. The sample consisted of peripheral blood. The sequence was collected from a woman aged 55-75 years with active or convalescent COVID-19. The rearrangement joins TRBV3-1 (or the pseudogene TRBV3-2) to TRBJ1-2, with 7 nucleotides matching TRBD1. The CDR3 loop reads CASSQGLPQGGRGYTF. The CDR3 bases are TGTGCCAGCAGCCAAGGGCTCCCGCAGGGGGGCAGGGGCTACACCTTC.